The source of this TCR beta chain is a study of PD-L1 blockade in urothelial cancer. Overall study: Most patients, about 85% of the roughly 29, were males with bladder-origin cancer.

Germline values: CDR1 SGHNT, CDR2 YYREEE (reference sequence). The CDR3 runs 14 residues. V dropped 6 bases and J dropped 7; count of bases not matched to a gene: 6. The sample's time point: peripheral blood 6 weeks after treatment start. Measured with immunoSEQ multiplex PCR; TCRdb has only the in-frame clones, and not every one. The sample shows under 150,000 clones, around nine tenths of them seen only once. The chain has TRBV5-4 and TRBJ1-6, with 8 bases that match TRBD1. The origin of this receptor is a man aged 55 to 70 with urothelial cancer. The sequences come from PBMCs, collected around atezolizumab (anti-PD-L1) treatment. CDR3 region: CASTRQGPNSPLHF. The CDR3, as DNA: TGTGCCAGCACCCGACAGGGGCCCAATTCACCCCTCCACTTT.